One sample yielded the 16 T cell receptor beta chains listed below, sequenced in a study of cytomegalovirus exposure and HLA in healthy donors. Some clones are missing from TCRdb's copy, which holds only in-frame ones; the method was immunoSEQ multiplex PCR. The data hold 150,000 to 200,000 clones, with around nine tenths observed a single time. The source material was PBMCs. The receptors here all came from a man younger than 35 in good health and CMV-seropositive.

The rearrangement links TRBV30 to TRBJ2-2; TRBD2 aligns across 7 bases. The CDR3 sequence is 16 residues long. The germline V gene encodes CDR1 GTSNPN and CDR2 SVGIG (reference sequence). The ends lost 0 bases at V and 2 bases at J; junction bases unmatched: 6. The DNA of the CDR3 is TGTGCCTGGAGTGTCAGGGCGGGAGATAACACCGGGGAGCTGTTTTTT. It encodes CAWSVRAGDNTGELFF. Based on the CDR3 plus reference TRBV30 and TRBJ2-2, the full variable domain is SQTIHQWPATLVQPVGSPLSLECTVEGTSNPNLYWYRQAAGRGLQLLFYSVGIGQISSEVPQNLSASRPQDRQFILSSKKLLLSDSGFYLCAWSVRAGDNTGELFFGEGSRLTVL.

The chain uses TRBV5-1 and TRBJ2-1; D gene unclear. This CDR3 region has 16 residues. Trimming shortened V by 0 bases and J by 0 bases, and 10 bases separated the two germline ends. CDR1 is SGHRS, CDR2 YFSETQ, per germline. The CDR3 sequence is CASSLAQVSSYNEQFF. The CDR3 DNA follows: TGCGCCAGCAGCTTGGCCCAGGTAAGCTCCTACAATGAGCAGTTCTTC.

This sequence joins TRBV5-4 and TRBJ1-1; no clear D gene. This CDR3 has 13 residues. Trimming removed 2 bases from V and 5 bases from J, with 10 bases in between. Per the germline V gene, CDR1 is SGHNT and CDR2 is YYREEE (reference sequence). CDR3 bases: TGTGCCAGCAGCTTTTCCCCCCCTACTGAAGCTTTCTTT. Translating it yields CASSFSPPTEAFF.

This clone was counted only a few times. The CDR3 nucleotides are TGTGCCAGCACCGGACTAGCGGGAGTCCGCACCGGGGAGCTGTTTTTT. It codes for CASTGLAGVRTGELFF. The V gene is TRBV28, the J gene TRBJ2-2; TRBD2 agrees at 13 bases. V lost 7 bases and J lost 4; bases outside the gene matches: 6. The germline V gene has CDR1 MDHEN and CDR2 SYDVKM. This CDR3 region has 16 residues.

The chain links TRBV27 to TRBJ2-7, with 8 bases aligning to TRBD2. CDR1 and CDR2 (germline): MNHEY, SMNVEV (reference sequence). The CDR3 runs to 13 residues. Trimming removed 6 bases from V and 6 bases from J; junction bases left unmatched: 7. CDR3 DNA sequence: TGTGCCAGCAGGCGAGCGGGGGTAGTCGAGCAGTACTTC. This sequence encodes CASRRAGVVEQYF.

The chain employs TRBV5-8 and TRBJ1-5; D possibly corresponds to TRBD1 (5 bases). Germline V gives CDR1 SGHTS, CDR2 YDEGEE. This CDR3 is 16 amino acids long. V was cut by 2 bases and J by 3 bases, with 15 bases left in between. The CDR3 is CASSLGQGGFNQPQHF. As DNA, the CDR3 is TGTGCCAGCAGCTTAGGGCAGGGCGGATTCAATCAGCCCCAGCATTTT. Using reference TRBV5-8 and TRBJ1-5 for the parts outside the CDR3, the full variable domain is EAGVTQSPTHLIKTRGQQATLRCSPISGHTSVYWYQQALGLGLQFLLWYDEGEERNRGNFPPRFSGRQFPNYSSELNVNALELEDSALYLCASSLGQGGFNQPQHFGDGTRLSIL.

The J gene is TRBJ1-6, the V gene TRBV30, with D tentatively TRBD1 (6 bases). Looked up from germline, CDR1 is GTSNPN and CDR2 is SVGIG (reference sequence). Trimming shortened V by 4 bases and J by 9 bases, and 16 bases separated the two germline ends. This CDR3 spans 14 amino acids. CDR3: CAWIQTAGVSPLHF. The CDR3 region has the DNA TGTGCCTGGATCCAAACCGCAGGGGTTTCACCCCTCCACTTT. The full variable domain, rest sourced from reference TRBV30 and TRBJ1-6, is SQTIHQWPATLVQPVGSPLSLECTVEGTSNPNLYWYRQAAGRGLQLLFYSVGIGQISSEVPQNLSASRPQDRQFILSSKKLLLSDSGFYLCAWIQTAGVSPLHFGNGTRLTVT.

The chain links TRBV7-3 to TRBJ2-1; possibly TRBD1 for D (5 bases). This CDR3 region has 13 residues. Germline values: CDR1 SGHTA, CDR2 FQGTGA. V was shortened by 5 bases and J by 5 bases, with 10 bases between the two germline ends. The CDR3 spells CASSPDRNNEQFF. The CDR3, as DNA: TGTGCCAGCAGCCCCGACAGAAACAATGAGCAGTTCTTC. The full variable domain, with the rest looked up from reference TRBV7-3 and TRBJ2-1, is GAGVSQTPSNKVTEKGKYVELRCDPISGHTALYWYRQSLGQGPEFLIYFQGTGAADDSGLPNDRFFAVRPEGSVSTLKIQRTERGDSAVYLCASSPDRNNEQFFGPGTRLTVL.

The chain couples TRBV4-3 to TRBJ1-4; TRBD1 agrees at 7 bases. Germline V gives CDR1 LGHNA, CDR2 YSLEER. This CDR3 comprises 16 residues. After removal of 4 bases from V and 3 bases from J, the junction contained 8 bases not matched to a gene. CDR3 bases: TGCGCCAGCAGCCCCTACACCGGGACAGCTAATGAAAAACTGTTTTTT. As protein: CASSPYTGTANEKLFF.

The chain recombines TRBV28 with TRBJ1-2, with D perhaps matching TRBD1 (5 bases). Per germline, CDR1 MDHEN and CDR2 SYDVKM. Trimming stripped 1 base from V and 0 bases from J, with 12 bases between. The CDR3 loop spans 16 amino acids. The DNA of the CDR3 is TGTGCCAGCAGTTTATTCTCTGGCAGGGCTAACTATGGCTACACCTTC. Protein: CASSLFSGRANYGYTF.

This clone has only one observation. This chain uses TRBV5-1 with TRBJ2-1; D remains ambiguous. The ends were cut back, 4 bases at V and 9 bases at J, with 14 bases in the middle. Germline V gene data show CDR1 as SGHRS and CDR2 as YFSETQ. CDR3 length: 13 amino acids. The CDR3 nucleotides read TGCGCCAGCAGCCACTCTAGGTCTATTGAGCAGTTCTTC. Translated, it gives CASSHSRSIEQFF.

For the CDR3, the DNA is TGTGCCAGCAGCCCCCGAGGGACTAGCGGGTTTAGCTCCTACAATGAGCAGTTCTTC. This translates into CASSPRGTSGFSSYNEQFF. The chain employs TRBV2 and TRBJ2-1, with 12 bases aligning to TRBD2. Germline-derived CDR1 and CDR2 are SNHLY and FYNNEI. After removal of 6 bases from V and 0 bases from J, the junction contained 12 bases not matched to a gene. The CDR3 length is 19 residues. Together with reference TRBV2 and TRBJ2-1, the CDR3 gives the full variable domain: EPEVTQTPSHQVTQMGQEVILRCVPISNHLYFYWYRQILGQKVEFLVSFYNNEISEKSEIFDDQFSVERPDGSNFTLKIRSTKLEDSAMYFCASSPRGTSGFSSYNEQFFGPGTRLTVL.

In this sample, this clone turned up a few times. The CDR3 reads CASSFGENTEAFF. CDR3 nucleotides: TGTGCCAGCAGTTTCGGGGAGAACACTGAAGCTTTCTTT. The V and J genes are TRBV6-6 and TRBJ1-1, with D uncertain. The CDR3 runs to 13 residues. The germline V gene encodes CDR1 MNHNY and CDR2 SVGAGI (reference sequence). V was trimmed by 4 bases and J by 1 base, leaving 7 bases between them.

This rearrangement joins TRBV6-1 to TRBJ2-1, with TRBD2 as a possible D gene (5 bases). The germline CDR1 and CDR2 sequences are MNHNS and SASEGT. Trimming stripped 4 bases from V and 2 bases from J, with 12 bases between. The CDR3 consists of 15 residues. In DNA form, the CDR3 reads TGTGCCAGCAGTGCCGAGGGTGGGGCCTACAATGAGCAGTTCTTC. This sequence encodes CASSAEGGAYNEQFF.

Notes on this clone: Mismatch with germline at one junction end may stem from a read error. This rearrangement joins TRBV5-1 to TRBJ1-2, with TRBD1 identical over 7 bases. The CDR3 runs 15 residues. The V gene's germline CDR1 is SGHRS and CDR2 YFSETQ. The CDR3 DNA follows: TGTGCCAGCAGCTTGGCCCTCAGGGGGAACTATGGCTACACCTTC. Its protein product is CASSLALRGNYGYTF. The full variable domain, its missing parts supplied by reference TRBV5-1 and TRBJ1-2, is KAGVTQTPRYLIKTRGQQVTLSCSPISGHRSVSWYQQTPGQGLQFLFEYFSETQRNKGNFPGRFSGRQFSNSRSEMNVSTLELGDSALYLCASSLALRGNYGYTFGSGTRLTVV.

The J gene is TRBJ2-7, the V gene TRBV5-5, with 9 nucleotides matching TRBD2. Germline V gene sequence: CDR1 SGHKS, CDR2 YYEKEE (reference sequence). The V segment lost 4 bases and the J segment 6 bases; nucleotides outside the gene matches: 8. This CDR3 is 14 amino acids long. CDR3 nucleotide sequence: TGTGCCAGCAGCCCAGTAGCGGGGGCTAGCGAGCAGTACTTC. Its translation: CASSPVAGASEQYF.